Listed here are 24 T cell receptor beta chains from one sample, sequenced in a study of T cells in Graves' hyperthyroidism and ophthalmopathy. RNA transcripts served as the template for amplifying TCR beta CDR3 regions. The HTBI primer set drove a first-round RT-PCR of the TCR CDR3. Via MiXCR, TCRdb re-called the multiplex PCR reads, giving one row per CDR3 protein. Of hundreds of thousands of distinct CDR3 sequences listed, around 15% were seen once; the top ten hold 15% to 20%. Material for sequencing was blood. These receptors originate from a young woman with Graves' hyperthyroidism.

This clonotype was picked up many times. The CDR3 bases are TGCGCCAGCAGCGTGGGACTTTACAATGAGCAGTTCTTC. The encoded protein is CASSVGLYNEQFF. This sequence joins TRBV5-1 and TRBJ2-1, with TRBD2 as a possible D gene (6 bases). Germline CDR1 is SGHRS and CDR2 is YFSETQ. V lost 4 bases to trimming and J lost 4 bases, with 9 bases between them. The CDR3 consists of 13 residues.

In this sample, this clonotype turned up many times. The CDR3 DNA reads TGTGCCAGCAGTTTAGCAGGGACCCAGGGGGAGCAGTACTTC. Protein product: CASSLAGTQGEQYF. This chain joins TRBV12-3 or TRBV12-4 and TRBJ2-7, with a possible D match to TRBD1 (6 bases). The CDR3 consists of 14 residues. V dropped 0 bases and J dropped 7 bases, with 13 bases sitting between them.

The rearrangement links TRBV11-2 to TRBJ1-1; D gene unclear. V lost 3 bases and J 0 bases, leaving 8 bases between the germline ends. Germline-derived CDR1 and CDR2 are SGHAT and FQNNGV. The CDR3 is 14 residues long. The CDR3 is CASSFRPVNTEAFF. The CDR3 coding sequence is TGTGCCAGCAGCTTTCGACCCGTGAACACTGAAGCTTTCTTT.

The chain links TRBV7-9 to TRBJ1-1; no clear D. Germline values: CDR1 SEHNR, CDR2 FQNEAQ (reference sequence). This CDR3 region has 15 residues. Trimming removed 7 bases from V and 1 base from J, with 16 bases in between. The CDR3 DNA sequence: TGTGCCAGCACCCCCCCCGGTAGGAGGAACACTGAAGCTTTCTTT. Its protein is CASTPPGRRNTEAFF.

This clonotype was seen many times. This chain joins TRBV27 and TRBJ2-7; TRBD2 matches at 8 bases. The CDR3 is 15 residues long. The J segment lost 2 bases and the V segment lost 0 bases, leaving 3 bases of the junction unmatched. CDR1 is MNHEY, CDR2 SMNVEV, per germline (reference sequence). DNA of the CDR3: TGTGCCAGCAGTTTATCTAGCGGGACCCCCTACGAGCAGTACTTC. Protein sequence: CASSLSSGTPYEQYF.

This clonotype has ten or more counts. This chain uses TRBV20-1 with TRBJ2-7; D perhaps matches TRBD1 (6 bases). CDR1 and CDR2 from the germline V gene are DFQATT and SNEGSKA (reference sequence). The V and J ends lost 4 bases and 2 bases respectively, with 21 bases between them. The CDR3 spans 16 residues. CDR3 nucleotide sequence: TGCAGTGCTACCCCCCCCGGGACACGTCTACCCTACGAGCAGTACTTC. Protein: CSATPPGTRLPYEQYF.

This clonotype has more than one count but fewer than ten. The chain employs TRBV6-1 and TRBJ1-4; 7 bases line up with TRBD1. This CDR3 comprises 12 residues. V lost 10 bases and J lost 5; bases outside the gene matches: 4. Germline loops: CDR1 MNHNS, CDR2 SASEGT. This CDR3 is CATPDRNEKLFF. The CDR3 DNA follows: TGTGCCACCCCGGACAGGAATGAAAAACTGTTTTTT.

The rearrangement uses TRBV7-2 and TRBJ1-5, with D possibly TRBD1 on 5 matching bases. The CDR3 sequence is 15 residues long. The V gene lost 1 base and the J gene lost 6 bases, with 13 bases spanning the gap. CDR1 is SGHTA, CDR2 FQGNSA, per germline. CDR3 DNA: TGTGCCAGCAGCTTAGGCGGTGCAGGGAGTCAGCCCCAGCATTTT. Protein: CASSLGGAGSQPQHF. Full variable domain (rest looked up from reference TRBV7-2 and TRBJ1-5): GAGVSQSPSNKVTEKGKDVELRCDPISGHTALYWYRQSLGQGLEFLIYFQGNSAPDKSGLPSDRFSAERTGGSVSTLTIQRTQQEDSAVYLCASSLGGAGSQPQHFGDGTRLSIL.

This clonotype was counted ten times or more. The rearrangement joins TRBV6-1 to TRBJ2-7; TRBD1 or TRBD2 may be the D gene (6 bases each). The CDR3 extends over 20 amino acids. Germline lookup yields CDR1 MNHNS and CDR2 SASEGT. V was trimmed by 4 bases and J by 3 bases, leaving 31 bases between them. The CDR3 region has the DNA TGTGCCAGCAGTGCCCGAGGAGGGGGGCCACCGGGACTTATATACTACGAGCAGTACTTC. Protein sequence: CASSARGGGPPGLIYYEQYF.

In its sample, this clonotype was seen many times. The rearrangement links TRBV7-2 to TRBJ2-7, with D unclear. In germline, CDR1 is SGHTA, CDR2 FQGNSA. The CDR3 is 15 residues long. Trimming cost V 0 bases and J 0 bases, with 9 bases left between them. The CDR3 DNA is TGTGCCAGCAGCTTAGCTTCGGGCACCTCCTACGAGCAGTACTTC. This encodes CASSLASGTSYEQYF.

This clonotype was counted many times. The V call is TRBV6-1, the J call TRBJ1-5; unclear D gene. V lost 10 bases and J 3 bases, leaving 10 bases between the germline ends. The CDR3 is made up of 12 amino acids. Germline V gene data show CDR1 as MNHNS and CDR2 as SASEGT. CDR3 amino acids: CATKGPNQPQHF. The CDR3 DNA reads TGTGCCACCAAAGGTCCCAATCAGCCCCAGCATTTT.

This clonotype was seen once. The J gene is TRBJ1-2, the V gene TRBV5-1; 9 bases line up with TRBD1. This CDR3 spans 15 amino acids. Losses at the gene ends were 4 bases for V and 4 bases for J; bases not matched to a gene: 8. Germline values: CDR1 SGHRS, CDR2 YFSETQ. In DNA form, the CDR3 reads TGCGCCAGCAGCCCCACAGGGGGCGCCCTCTATGGCTACACCTTC. Its protein product is CASSPTGGALYGYTF.

This clonotype was found many times. The CDR3 nucleotides are TGCAGTGCACCGCCCCTCCGCACTGAAGCTTTCTTT. Its protein is CSAPPLRTEAFF. The V call is TRBV20-1, the J call TRBJ1-1; D is ambiguous. Looked up from germline, CDR1 is DFQATT and CDR2 is SNEGSKA (reference sequence). The CDR3 runs to 12 residues. The V end lost 6 bases, the J end lost 4 bases, and 12 bases lay between the germline ends.

Regarding this clonotype: A read error is possible here, since a much larger clone lies one base away. Since no conserved phenylalanine or tryptophan closes the CDR3, a read error is the likely cause. The rearrangement links TRBV20-1 to TRBJ2-7, with no clear D. Germline V gene sequence: CDR1 DFQATT, CDR2 SNEGSKA (reference sequence). The CDR3 sequence is 9 residues long. CDR3 amino acids: CTMPYEQYL. CDR3 nucleotides: TGTACAATGCCGTACGAGCAGTACTTA.

This chain connects TRBV6-2 or TRBV6-3 to TRBJ1-6; D might be TRBD1 (5 bases). Germline V gene data show CDR1 as MNHEY and CDR2 as SVGEGT. With 2 bases removed from V and 8 bases from J, the gap between germline ends came to 13 bases. The CDR3 is 15 amino acids. In nucleotides, the CDR3 is TGTGCCAGCAGTTACGACCACCGAGGGGATTCACCCCTCCACTTT. Residues: CASSYDHRGDSPLHF.

Many counts were recorded for this clonotype. J is TRBJ2-7 and V is TRBV11-2; 9 positions match TRBD2. The CDR3 covers 15 residues. Germline loops: CDR1 SGHAT, CDR2 FQNNGV. V gave up 5 bases and J gave up 3 bases; unmatched junction bases: 8. CDR3 nucleotides: TGTGCCAGCAGCCCGGGACTAGCTTGGGTCTACGAGCAGTACTTC. This translates into CASSPGLAWVYEQYF.

The table lists this clonotype with a few counts. The gene calls are TRBV7-9 and TRBJ1-2; unclear D gene. The CDR3 totals 12 residues. Germline loops: CDR1 SEHNR, CDR2 FQNEAQ (reference sequence). Trimming stripped 3 bases from V and 6 bases from J, with 8 bases between. The CDR3 spells CASSLGVDGYTF. CDR3 DNA sequence: TGTGCCAGCAGCTTGGGCGTAGATGGCTACACCTTC.

This rearrangement joins TRBV12-3 or TRBV12-4 to TRBJ2-2, with D unresolved. The CDR3 runs to 13 residues. With 3 bases removed from V and 7 bases from J, the gap between germline ends came to 9 bases. CDR3 bases: TGTGCCAGCAGTTTTACAGAAATCGGGGAGCTGTTTTTT. It translates to CASSFTEIGELFF.

This clonotype was seen a handful of times. V usage is TRBV10-3 and J usage is TRBJ2-3; the D is unclear. The CDR3 totals 11 residues. The V gene lost 2 bases and the J gene lost 4 bases, with 1 base spanning the gap. Germline assignment: CDR1 ENHRY and CDR2 SYGVKD. CDR3 sequence: CAISEADTQYF. The CDR3, as DNA: TGTGCCATCAGTGAGGCAGATACGCAGTATTTT.

This clonotype has only a few counts. DNA of the CDR3: TGCGCCAGCAAGGGCGGACAGGCGAGCTCCTACGAGCAGTACTTC. Its translation: CASKGGQASSYEQYF. This chain links TRBV5-1 with TRBJ2-7; 7 bases fit TRBD1. CDR1 and CDR2 (germline): SGHRS, YFSETQ. This CDR3 spans 15 amino acids. V was clipped by 6 bases and J by 0 bases; unmatched bases: 9.

The table lists this clonotype with many counts. The chain recombines TRBV28 with TRBJ2-1; TRBD2 agrees at 9 bases. The CDR3 spans 15 residues. V shed 7 bases and J 8 bases; nucleotides not matched to a gene: 12. Germline values: CDR1 MDHEN, CDR2 SYDVKM. The CDR3 is CASTLVAGVGYEQFF. In DNA form, the CDR3 reads TGTGCCAGCACTCTCGTAGCGGGAGTAGGGTATGAGCAGTTCTTC.

This clonotype has ten or more counts. This chain joins TRBV7-2 and TRBJ2-3; D may be TRBD1 or TRBD2 (5 bases each). CDR1 is SGHTA, CDR2 FQGNSA, per germline. Trimming removed 3 bases at V and 0 bases at J, with 7 bases between. This CDR3 is 14 amino acids long. CDR3 protein: CASSFGDSTDTQYF. The CDR3 DNA follows: TGTGCCAGCAGCTTCGGGGACAGCACAGATACGCAGTATTTT.

The chain employs TRBV12-3 or TRBV12-4 and TRBJ1-4; D remains ambiguous. Trimming cost V 1 base and J 8 bases, with 14 bases left between them. The CDR3 spans 15 residues. The CDR3 DNA follows: TGTGCCAGCAGTTTAGGAGGGTCTGGTTGGGAAAAACTGTTTTTT. Translating it yields CASSLGGSGWEKLFF.

This clonotype was seen repeatedly, ten times or more. An end of the junction does not agree with germline; a read error may underlie this. The V call is TRBV5-1, the J call TRBJ1-1; no firm D call. Looked up from germline, CDR1 is SGHRS and CDR2 is YFSETQ. The CDR3 length is 13 residues. This CDR3 reads CASSSGVSTEAFF. In DNA, the CDR3 is TGTGCCAGCAGCTCCGGGGTGAGCACTGAAGCTTTCTTT.